These 10 T cell receptor beta chains came from one sample sequenced in a study of blood T cell repertoires in COVID-19. Method: immunoSEQ multiplex PCR; TCRdb's copy keeps in-frame clones and lacks some. The data contain 50,000 or so clones, 82% of them singletons. The specimen was peripheral blood. All receptors derive from a man of 80 years or more with COVID-19, enrolled during active disease.

The V and J genes are TRBV5-1 and TRBJ2-7, with TRBD2 as a possible D gene (7 bases). V was shortened by 4 bases and J by 4 bases, with 15 bases between the two germline ends. The germline V gene encodes CDR1 SGHRS and CDR2 YFSETQ. CDR3 size: 14 residues. CDR3 sequence (DNA): TGCGCCAGCAGCCCCTCGGGGGGCGGGTACGAGCAGTACTTC. This gives the protein CASSPSGGGYEQYF.

The chain is built from TRBV19 and TRBJ1-1, with a tentative D call TRBD1 (6 bases). The germline V and J ends were trimmed by 3 bases and 6 bases, with 14 bases remaining between them. The CDR3 consists of 14 residues. CDR1 LNHDA and CDR2 SQIVND come from the germline V gene (reference sequence). The CDR3 nucleotides read TGTGCCAGTAGTATCCCAGGGGTGTACTCTGAAGCTTTCTTT. Its protein product is CASSIPGVYSEAFF.

This clone has a handful of counts. The gene calls are TRBV30 and TRBJ2-6, with D possibly TRBD1 on 5 matching bases. The CDR3 is 14 amino acids. CDR1 is GTSNPN and CDR2 is SVGIG in the germline V gene (reference sequence). V was clipped by 5 bases and J by 0 bases, with 8 bases between them. The CDR3 spells CAWDSSSGANVLTF. The CDR3 bases are TGTGCCTGGGACAGTAGCTCTGGGGCCAACGTCCTGACTTTC.

The genes are TRBV7-2 and TRBJ1-2, with 7 bases that match TRBD1. V lost 1 base and J lost 6; bases outside the gene matches: 2. The CDR3 is made up of 13 amino acids. Germline CDR1 reads SGHTA; CDR2 reads FQGNSA. This CDR3 is CASSLGGTDGYTF. The CDR3 bases are TGTGCCAGCAGCTTAGGAGGGACAGATGGCTACACCTTC.

The rearrangement uses TRBV6-1 and TRBJ1-1; unclear D gene. Trimming removed 2 bases at V and 1 base at J, with 11 bases between. The CDR3 spans 15 residues. CDR1 is MNHNS and CDR2 is SASEGT in the germline V gene. The CDR3 region is CASSEWVGRNTEAFF. CDR3 DNA sequence: TGTGCCAGCAGTGAATGGGTGGGCAGGAACACTGAAGCTTTCTTT.

The chain combines TRBV7-6 with TRBJ1-5; 7 nucleotides agree with TRBD1. The junction had 1 base not matched to a gene; V was cut back by 1 base and J by 4 bases. This CDR3 spans 14 amino acids. Looked up from germline, CDR1 is SGHVS and CDR2 is FNYEAQ. The CDR3 DNA follows: TGTGCCAGCAGCTTAGAACAGGGGAATCAGCCCCAGCATTTT. Residues: CASSLEQGNQPQHF. The variable domain in full, completed from reference TRBV7-6 and TRBJ1-5, reads GAGVSQSPRYKVTKRGQDVALRCDPISGHVSLYWYRQALGQGPEFLTYFNYEAQQDKSGLPNDRFSAERPEGSISTLTIQRTEQRDSAMYRCASSLEQGNQPQHFGDGTRLSIL.

The chain uses TRBV5-1 and TRBJ2-2; D not resolved. The germline V and J ends were trimmed by 3 bases and 6 bases, with 9 bases remaining between them. Looked up from germline, CDR1 is SGHRS and CDR2 is YFSETQ. The CDR3 loop spans 13 amino acids. The CDR3 here is CASSWKTPGELFF. CDR3 coding DNA: TGCGCCAGCAGCTGGAAGACTCCCGGGGAGCTGTTTTTT.

This chain connects TRBV11-2 to TRBJ2-1; D is uncertain. The length of the CDR3 is 13 residues. The ends were cut back, 1 base at V and 5 bases at J, with 6 bases in the middle. Germline assignment: CDR1 SGHAT and CDR2 FQNNGV. CDR3 DNA: TGTGCCAGCAGCTTAGGACATAACAATGAGCAGTTCTTC. It specifies CASSLGHNNEQFF.

The V and J genes are TRBV5-1 and TRBJ1-2; maybe TRBD1 (5 bases). There are 14 residues in the CDR3. Trimming pared 7 bases from V and 2 bases from J, leaving 15 bases between. Per germline, CDR1 SGHRS and CDR2 YFSETQ. The CDR3 is CASGPGMPNYGYTF. As DNA, the CDR3 is TGCGCCAGCGGGCCAGGGATGCCCAACTATGGCTACACCTTC.

The chain has TRBV10-3 and TRBJ2-7; TRBD2 aligns across 7 bases. The trim removed 7 bases at V and 2 bases at J, leaving 5 bases unmatched. Looked up from germline, CDR1 is ENHRY and CDR2 is SYGVKD. The CDR3 has 13 residues. The CDR3 protein is CAIKREGTYEQYV. In DNA, the CDR3 is TGTGCCATCAAGAGGGAGGGCACCTACGAGCAGTACGTC.